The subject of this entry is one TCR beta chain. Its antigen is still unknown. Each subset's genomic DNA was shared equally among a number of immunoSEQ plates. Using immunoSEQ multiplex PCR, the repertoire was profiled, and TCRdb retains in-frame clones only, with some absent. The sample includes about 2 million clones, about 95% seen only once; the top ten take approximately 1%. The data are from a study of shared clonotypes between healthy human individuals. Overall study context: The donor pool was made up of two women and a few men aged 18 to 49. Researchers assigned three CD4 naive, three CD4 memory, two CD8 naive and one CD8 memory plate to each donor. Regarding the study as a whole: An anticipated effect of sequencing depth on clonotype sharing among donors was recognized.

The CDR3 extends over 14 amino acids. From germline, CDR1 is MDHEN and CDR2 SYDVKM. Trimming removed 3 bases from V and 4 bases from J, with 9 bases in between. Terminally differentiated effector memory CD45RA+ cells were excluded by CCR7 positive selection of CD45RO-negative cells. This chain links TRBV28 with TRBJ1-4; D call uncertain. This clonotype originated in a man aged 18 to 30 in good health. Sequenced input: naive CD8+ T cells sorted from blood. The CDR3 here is CASSFQESNEKLFF. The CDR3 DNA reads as TGTGCCAGCAGTTTCCAGGAGAGTAATGAAAAACTGTTTTTT.